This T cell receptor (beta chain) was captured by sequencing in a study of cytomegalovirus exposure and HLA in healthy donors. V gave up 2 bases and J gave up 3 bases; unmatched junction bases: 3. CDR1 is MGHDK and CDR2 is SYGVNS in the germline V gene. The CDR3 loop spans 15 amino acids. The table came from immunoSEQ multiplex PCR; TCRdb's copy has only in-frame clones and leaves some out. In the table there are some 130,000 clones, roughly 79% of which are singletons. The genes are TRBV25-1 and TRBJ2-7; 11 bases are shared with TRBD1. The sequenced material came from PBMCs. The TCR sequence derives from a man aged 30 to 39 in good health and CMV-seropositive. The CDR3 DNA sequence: TGTGCCAGCAGTGAAGGGACAGGGGGTTACTACGAGCAGTACTTC. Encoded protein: CASSEGTGGYYEQYF.